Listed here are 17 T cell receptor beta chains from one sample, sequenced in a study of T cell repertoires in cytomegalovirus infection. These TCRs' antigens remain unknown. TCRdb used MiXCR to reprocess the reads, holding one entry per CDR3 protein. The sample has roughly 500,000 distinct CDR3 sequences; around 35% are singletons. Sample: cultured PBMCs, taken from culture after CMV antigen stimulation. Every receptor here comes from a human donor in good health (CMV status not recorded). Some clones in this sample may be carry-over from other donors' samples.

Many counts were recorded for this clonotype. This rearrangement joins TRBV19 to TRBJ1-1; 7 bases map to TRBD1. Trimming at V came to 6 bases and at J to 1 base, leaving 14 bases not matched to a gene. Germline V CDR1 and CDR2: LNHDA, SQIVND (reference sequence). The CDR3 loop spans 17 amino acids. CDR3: CASRRTISGQPNTEAFF. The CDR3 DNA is TGTGCCAGTAGAAGAACTATATCGGGACAGCCGAACACTGAAGCTTTCTTT.

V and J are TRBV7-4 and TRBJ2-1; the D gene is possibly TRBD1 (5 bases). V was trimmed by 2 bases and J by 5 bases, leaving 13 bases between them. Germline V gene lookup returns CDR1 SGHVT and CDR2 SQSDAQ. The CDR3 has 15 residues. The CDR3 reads CASSLLGLANNEQFF. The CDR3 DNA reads TGTGCCAGCAGCTTATTGGGGCTCGCAAACAATGAGCAGTTCTTC.

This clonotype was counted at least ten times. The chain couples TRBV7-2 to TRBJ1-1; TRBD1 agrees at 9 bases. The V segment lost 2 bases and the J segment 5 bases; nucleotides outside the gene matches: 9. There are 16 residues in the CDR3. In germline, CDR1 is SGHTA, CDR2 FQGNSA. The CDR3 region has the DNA TGTGCCAGCAGCTTATCTGCTACAGGGGGCTCGACTGAAGCTTTCTTT. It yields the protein CASSLSATGGSTEAFF.

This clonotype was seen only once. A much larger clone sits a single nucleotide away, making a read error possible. The CDR3 nucleotides read TGTGCCAGCAGCTTAGGCCTAGAAGCCGAGCAGAACTTC. Translation gives CASSLGLEAEQNF. This chain links TRBV7-2 with TRBJ2-7; no definite D call. The CDR3 length is 13 residues. Germline CDR1 SGHTA, CDR2 FQGNSA.

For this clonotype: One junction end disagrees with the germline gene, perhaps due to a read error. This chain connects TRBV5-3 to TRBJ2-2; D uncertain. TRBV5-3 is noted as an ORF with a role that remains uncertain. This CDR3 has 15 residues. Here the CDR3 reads CASSLGYQSTGELFF. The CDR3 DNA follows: TGTGCCAGCAGCTTGGGGTATCAATCCACCGGGGAGCTGTTTTTT.

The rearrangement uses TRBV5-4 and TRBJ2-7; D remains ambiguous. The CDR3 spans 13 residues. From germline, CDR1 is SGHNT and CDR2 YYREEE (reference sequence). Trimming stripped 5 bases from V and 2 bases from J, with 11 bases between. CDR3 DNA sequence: TGTGCCAGCAGGTGGATTGGGACCTACGAGCAGTACTTC. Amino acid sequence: CASRWIGTYEQYF.

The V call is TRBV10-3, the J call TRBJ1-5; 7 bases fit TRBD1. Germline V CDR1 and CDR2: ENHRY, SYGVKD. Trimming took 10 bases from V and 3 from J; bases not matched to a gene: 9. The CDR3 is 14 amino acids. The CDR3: CATRDRVDNQPQHF. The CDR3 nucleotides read TGTGCCACCCGAGACAGGGTTGACAATCAGCCCCAGCATTTT.

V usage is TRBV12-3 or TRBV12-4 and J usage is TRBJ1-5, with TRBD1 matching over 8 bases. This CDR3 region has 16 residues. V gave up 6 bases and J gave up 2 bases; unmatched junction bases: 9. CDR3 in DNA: TGTGCCAGCAGCCGCACAGGGGGGCAGGGCAATCAGCCCCAGCATTTT. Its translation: CASSRTGGQGNQPQHF.

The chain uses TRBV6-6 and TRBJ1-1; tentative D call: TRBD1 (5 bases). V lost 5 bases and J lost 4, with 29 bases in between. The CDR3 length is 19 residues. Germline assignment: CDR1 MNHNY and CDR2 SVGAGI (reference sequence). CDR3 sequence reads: CASSVRLGGRDGLGTEAFF. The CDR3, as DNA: TGTGCCAGCAGTGTACGACTGGGGGGAAGGGACGGGCTGGGCACTGAAGCTTTCTTT.

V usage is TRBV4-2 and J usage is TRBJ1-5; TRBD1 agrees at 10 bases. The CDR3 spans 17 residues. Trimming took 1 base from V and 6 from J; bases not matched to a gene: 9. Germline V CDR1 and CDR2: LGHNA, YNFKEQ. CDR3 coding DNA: TGTGCCAGCAGCCAAGGGGTAGACAGGGGGCGTTTTCAGCCCCAGCATTTT. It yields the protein CASSQGVDRGRFQPQHF.

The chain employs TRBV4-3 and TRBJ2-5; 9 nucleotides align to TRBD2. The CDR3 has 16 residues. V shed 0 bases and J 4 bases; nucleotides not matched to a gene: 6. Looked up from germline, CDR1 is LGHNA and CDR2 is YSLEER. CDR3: CASSQELAGVGETQYF. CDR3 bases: TGCGCCAGCAGCCAAGAGTTAGCGGGAGTTGGAGAGACCCAGTACTTC.

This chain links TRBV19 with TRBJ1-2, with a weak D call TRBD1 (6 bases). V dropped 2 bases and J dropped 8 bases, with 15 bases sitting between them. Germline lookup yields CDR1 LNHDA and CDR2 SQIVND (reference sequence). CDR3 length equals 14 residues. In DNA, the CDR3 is TGTGCCAGTAGTATATCAGCAGGGGATTCCGGCTACACCTTC. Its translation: CASSISAGDSGYTF.

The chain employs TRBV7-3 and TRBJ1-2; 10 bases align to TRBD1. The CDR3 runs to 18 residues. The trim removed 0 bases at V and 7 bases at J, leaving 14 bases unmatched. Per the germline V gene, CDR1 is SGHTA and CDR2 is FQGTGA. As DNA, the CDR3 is TGTGCCAGCAGCTTAACGACCGGGACAGGGGTGGCGAATATTGGCTACACCTTC. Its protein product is CASSLTTGTGVANIGYTF.

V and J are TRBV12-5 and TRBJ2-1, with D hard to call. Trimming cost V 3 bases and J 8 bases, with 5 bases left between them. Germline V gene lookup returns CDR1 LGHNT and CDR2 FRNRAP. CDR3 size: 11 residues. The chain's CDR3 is CASGFVDEQFF. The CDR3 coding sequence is TGTGCTAGTGGTTTTGTCGATGAGCAGTTCTTC.

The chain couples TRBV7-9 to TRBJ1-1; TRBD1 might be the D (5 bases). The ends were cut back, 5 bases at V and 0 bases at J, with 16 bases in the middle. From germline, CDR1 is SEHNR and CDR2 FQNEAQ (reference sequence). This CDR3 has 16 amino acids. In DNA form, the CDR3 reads TGTGCCAGCAGCCCTCGAACGGGACTCATGAACACTGAAGCTTTCTTT. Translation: CASSPRTGLMNTEAFF.

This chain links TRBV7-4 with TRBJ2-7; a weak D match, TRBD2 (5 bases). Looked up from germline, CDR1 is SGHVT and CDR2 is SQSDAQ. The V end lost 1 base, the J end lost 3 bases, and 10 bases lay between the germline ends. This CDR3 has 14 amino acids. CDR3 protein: CASSLDGNGYEQYV. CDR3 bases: TGTGCCAGCAGCTTAGACGGGAATGGCTACGAGCAGTACGTC.

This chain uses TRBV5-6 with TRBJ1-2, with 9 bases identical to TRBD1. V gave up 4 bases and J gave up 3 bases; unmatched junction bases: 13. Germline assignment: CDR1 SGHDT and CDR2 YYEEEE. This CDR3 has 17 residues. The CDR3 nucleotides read TGTGCCAGCAGCCGAGGACCCGCGGGACAGGGTCACTATGGCTACACCTTC. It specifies CASSRGPAGQGHYGYTF. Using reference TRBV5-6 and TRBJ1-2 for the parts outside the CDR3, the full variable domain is DAGVTQSPTHLIKTRGQQVTLRCSPKSGHDTVSWYQQALGQGPQFIFQYYEEEERQRGNFPDRFSGHQFPNYSSELNVNALLLGDSALYLCASSRGPAGQGHYGYTFGSGTRLTVV.